These T cell receptor beta chains were read from a single sample in a study of shared clonotypes between healthy human individuals. The method was immunoSEQ multiplex PCR; TCRdb's version includes in-frame clones alone and lacks a portion of them. In the table there are roughly 1,100,000 clones, around 74% of which are singletons. Sequences were obtained from memory CD4+ T cells sorted from blood. Source of these receptors: a man aged 18-30 years in good health. The CDR3 runs from the conserved cysteine through the conserved F or W. D genes are given only for firm matches. Only some rows state a clone size, as once, few, many or a class for expanded clones.

cdr3_aa | cdr3_nt | j_call | d_call | clone_size | v_call
CASIKDRDPNYEQYF | TGCGCCAGCATTAAGGACAGGGACCCAAACTACGAGCAGTACTTC | TRBJ2-7 | TRBD1 | NA | TRBV10-2
CASSRQGLEPAQSPLHF | TGTGCCAGCAGCCGTCAGGGGCTTGAACCGGCCCAATCACCCCTCCACTTT | TRBJ1-6 | NA | NA | TRBV11-3
CASSPRANTGELFF | TGCGCCAGCAGCCCGCGGGCTAACACCGGGGAGCTGTTTTTT | TRBJ2-2 | NA | NA | TRBV5-1
CAGSTGNSNQPQHF | TGTGCCGGCTCGACAGGGAATAGCAATCAGCCCCAGCATTTT | TRBJ1-5 | TRBD1 | few | TRBV30
CASSLDRHEKLFF | TGTGCCAGCAGCTTAGATAGGCACGAAAAACTGTTTTTT | TRBJ1-4 | NA | NA | TRBV11-2
CASSFGGSSYNEQFF | TGTGCCAGCAGCTTCGGGGGGAGCTCCTACAATGAGCAGTTCTTC | TRBJ2-1 | TRBD2 | NA | TRBV5-4
CATSRDNGLSSGANVLTF | TGTGCCACCAGCAGAGATAACGGCTTAAGCTCTGGGGCCAACGTCCTGACTTTC | TRBJ2-6 | NA | NA | TRBV15
CASSGQMGNYGYTF | TGTGCCAGCAGTGGGCAGATGGGAAACTATGGCTACACCTTC | TRBJ1-2 | NA | NA | TRBV6-1
CASSLYRDSPLHF | TGTGCCAGCAGCTTATACCGTGATTCACCCCTCCACTTT | TRBJ1-6 | NA | NA | TRBV7-8
CASSEFGATNEKLFF | TGTGCCAGCAGTGAATTTGGAGCAACTAATGAAAAACTGTTTTTT | TRBJ1-4 | NA | once | TRBV6-1
CASSSVGRAYNEQFF | TGTGCCAGCAGTTCCGTGGGCAGGGCCTACAATGAGCAGTTCTTC | TRBJ2-1 | NA | NA | TRBV7-2
CAWSVRRSAKLFF | TGTGCCTGGAGTGTACGAAGGTCTGCCAAACTGTTTTTT | TRBJ1-4 | NA | NA | TRBV30
CASSPRQGGGNEQFF | TGTGCCAGCTCACCAAGGCAGGGCGGAGGCAATGAGCAGTTCTTC | TRBJ2-1 | NA | NA | TRBV18
CASILTTGSGYTF | TGTGCCAGCATCCTAACGACAGGGAGTGGCTACACCTTC | TRBJ1-2 | TRBD1 | NA | TRBV2
CASSLAGNTEAFF | TGTGCCAGCAGCTTAGCAGGAAACACTGAAGCTTTCTTT | TRBJ1-1 | NA | NA | TRBV11-2
CASSRGQGGNQPQHF | TGTGCCAGCAGTCGAGGACAGGGAGGCAATCAGCCCCAGCATTTT | TRBJ1-5 | TRBD1 | NA | TRBV28
CASSLASVAEQFF | TGTGCCAGCAGCTTGGCCTCAGTCGCTGAGCAGTTCTTC | TRBJ2-1 | NA | NA | TRBV5-5
CASSEFNYPGHRAFF | TGCGCCAGCAGTGAGTTTAACTACCCGGGCCACAGAGCTTTCTTT | TRBJ1-1 | NA | few | TRBV10-1
CASSYDRGGYTF | TGTGCCAGCAGTTACGACAGGGGTGGCTACACCTTC | TRBJ1-2 | TRBD1 | once | TRBV6-5
CASSSVEGQGF | TGCGCCAGCAGTTCGGTGGAGGGACAGGGTTTC | TRBJ1-2 | TRBD1 | NA | TRBV5-1
CASSLVQGALSSPLHF | TGTGCCAGCAGCTTGGTACAGGGGGCGCTGAGTTCACCCCTCCACTTT | TRBJ1-6 | TRBD1 | NA | TRBV5-8
CASSPVLGVNYGYTF | TGCGCCAGCAGCCCTGTATTAGGAGTTAACTATGGCTACACCTTC | TRBJ1-2 | NA | NA | TRBV4-3
CASSFNLRGGGTDTQYF | TGTGCCAGCAGCTTTAACCTCCGGGGGGGAGGCACAGATACGCAGTATTTT | TRBJ2-3 | TRBD2 | NA | TRBV7-8